Described below is a single T cell receptor beta chain sequence and its context. Its matching antigen is unknown. The data belong to a study of T cell responses to AZD1222 COVID-19 vaccine. Whether given at about 4 or about 12 weeks, second doses were pooled. Study results and limitations: The span of vaccine-associated CD4 TCRs extended across spike, with dominance at 160-218 and 743-854. The number of AZD1222 recipients seropositive at baseline was only five to seven.

The method was immunoSEQ multiplex PCR; TCRdb's version includes in-frame clones alone and lacks a portion of them. The sample lists about 180,000 clones, about 91% occurring once. The germline V gene encodes CDR1 LGHNA and CDR2 YSLEER. Trimming took 0 bases from V and 6 from J, leaving 9 bases between them. CDR3 length: 14 amino acids. V gene TRBV4-3 combines with J gene TRBJ1-5; perhaps TRBD1 as D (5 bases). The receptor comes from an adult who received the AZD1222 COVID-19 vaccine. This material consisted of peripheral blood, taken 28 days after the second AZD1222 dose. CDR3 nucleotides: TGCGCCAGCAGCCAAGATGGGGGAATTCAGCCCCAGCATTTT. Translated: CASSQDGGIQPQHF.